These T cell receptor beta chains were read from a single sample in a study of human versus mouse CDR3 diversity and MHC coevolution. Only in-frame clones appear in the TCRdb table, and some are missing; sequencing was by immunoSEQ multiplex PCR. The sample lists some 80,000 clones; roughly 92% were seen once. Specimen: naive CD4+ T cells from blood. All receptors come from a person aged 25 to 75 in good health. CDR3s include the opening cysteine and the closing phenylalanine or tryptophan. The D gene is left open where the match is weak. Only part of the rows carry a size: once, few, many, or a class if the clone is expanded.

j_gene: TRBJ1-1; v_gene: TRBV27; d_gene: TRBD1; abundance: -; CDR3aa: CASTTSDLTGTAFF; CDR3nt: TGTGCCAGCACCACCTCTGACCTGACAGGGACGGCTTTCTTT
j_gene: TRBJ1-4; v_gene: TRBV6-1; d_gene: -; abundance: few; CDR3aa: CASRRTGEKLFF; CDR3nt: TGTGCCAGCAGGAGGACGGGAGAAAAACTGTTTTTT
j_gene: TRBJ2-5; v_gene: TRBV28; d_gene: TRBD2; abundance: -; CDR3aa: CASSSGIGLAAKETQYF; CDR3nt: TGTGCCAGCAGTTCAGGCATCGGACTAGCGGCTAAAGAGACCCAGTACTTC
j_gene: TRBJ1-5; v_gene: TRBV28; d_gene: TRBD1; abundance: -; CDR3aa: CASSLQGQGQSNQPQHF; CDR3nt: TGTGCCAGCAGTTTACAAGGACAGGGACAGAGCAATCAGCCCCAGCATTTT
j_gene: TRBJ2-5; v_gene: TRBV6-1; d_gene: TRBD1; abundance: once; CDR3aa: CASTPLDRGKETQYF; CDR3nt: TGTGCCAGCACCCCACTGGACAGGGGAAAAGAGACCCAGTACTTC
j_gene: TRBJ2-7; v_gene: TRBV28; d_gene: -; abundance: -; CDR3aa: CASRTESSYEQYF; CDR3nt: TGTGCCAGCCGGACAGAAAGCTCCTACGAGCAGTACTTC
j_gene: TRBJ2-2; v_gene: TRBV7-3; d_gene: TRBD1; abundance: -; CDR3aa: CASSPDRGDTGELFF; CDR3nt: TGTGCCAGCAGCCCAGACAGGGGCGACACCGGGGAGCTGTTTTTT
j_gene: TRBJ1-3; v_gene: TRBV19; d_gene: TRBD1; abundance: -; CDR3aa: CASSDRVAGNTIYF; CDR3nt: TGTGCCAGTAGTGACAGGGTAGCGGGAAACACCATATATTTT
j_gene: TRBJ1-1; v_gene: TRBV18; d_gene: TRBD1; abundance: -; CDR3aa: CASSPRQGSEEVFF; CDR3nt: TGTGCCAGCTCACCACGACAGGGGTCGGAGGAAGTTTTCTTT
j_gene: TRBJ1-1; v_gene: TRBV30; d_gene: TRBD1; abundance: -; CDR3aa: CAWTRGTANTEAFF; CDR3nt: TGTGCCTGGACCCGGGGGACAGCTAACACTGAAGCTTTCTTT
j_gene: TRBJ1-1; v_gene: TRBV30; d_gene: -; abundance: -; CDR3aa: CAWSRLNTEAFF; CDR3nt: TGTGCCTGGAGCAGGTTGAACACTGAAGCTTTCTTT
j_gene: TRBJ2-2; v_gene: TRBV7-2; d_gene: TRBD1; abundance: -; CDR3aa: CASSPGQGLRTGELFF; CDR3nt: TGTGCCAGCAGCCCCGGACAGGGGCTGCGTACCGGGGAGCTGTTTTTT
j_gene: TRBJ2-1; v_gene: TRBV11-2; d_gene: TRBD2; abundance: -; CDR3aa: CASSSYSGRNNEQFF; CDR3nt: TGTGCCAGCAGCTCCTATAGCGGGAGAAACAATGAGCAGTTCTTC
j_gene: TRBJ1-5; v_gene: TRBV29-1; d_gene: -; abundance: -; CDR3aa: CSVATGISNQPQHF; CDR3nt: TGCAGCGTTGCGACGGGAATTAGCAATCAGCCCCAGCATTTT
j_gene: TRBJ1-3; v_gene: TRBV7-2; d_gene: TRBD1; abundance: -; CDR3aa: CASSRTGGVENTIYF; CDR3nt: TGTGCCAGCAGCCGAACAGGGGGCGTTGAAAACACCATATATTTT
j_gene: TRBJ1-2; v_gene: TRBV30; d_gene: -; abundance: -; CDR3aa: CASSREWGGYTF; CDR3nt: TGTGCCTCCTCCCGAGAGTGGGGCGGCTACACCTTC
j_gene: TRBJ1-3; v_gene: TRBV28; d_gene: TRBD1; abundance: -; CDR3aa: CASSPRRRGLLGNTIYF; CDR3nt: TGTGCCAGCAGTCCGCGGCGAAGGGGGCTTTTAGGAAACACCATATATTTT